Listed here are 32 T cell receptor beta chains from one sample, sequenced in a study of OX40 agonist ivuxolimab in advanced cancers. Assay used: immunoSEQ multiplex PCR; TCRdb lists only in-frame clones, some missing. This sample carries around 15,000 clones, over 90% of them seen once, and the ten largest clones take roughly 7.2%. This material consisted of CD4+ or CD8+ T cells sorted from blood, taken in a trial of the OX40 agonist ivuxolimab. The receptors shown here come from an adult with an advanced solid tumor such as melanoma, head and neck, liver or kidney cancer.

DNA for the CDR3: TGTGCCAGCTTCCCTTACGGTTTCACTGAAGCTTTCTTT. Residues: CASFPYGFTEAFF. This chain joins TRBV6-6 and TRBJ1-1, with D hard to call. This CDR3 is built from 13 residues. Germline V gene data show CDR1 as MNHNY and CDR2 as SVGAGI (reference sequence). Between the trimmed V and J ends, which lost 8 bases and 4 bases, there was a span of 14 bases.

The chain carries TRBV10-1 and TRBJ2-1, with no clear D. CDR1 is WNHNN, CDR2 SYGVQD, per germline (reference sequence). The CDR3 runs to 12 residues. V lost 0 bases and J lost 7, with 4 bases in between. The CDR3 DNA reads TGCGCCAGCAGTGAGTCGGGGAATGAGCAGTTCTTC. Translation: CASSESGNEQFF.

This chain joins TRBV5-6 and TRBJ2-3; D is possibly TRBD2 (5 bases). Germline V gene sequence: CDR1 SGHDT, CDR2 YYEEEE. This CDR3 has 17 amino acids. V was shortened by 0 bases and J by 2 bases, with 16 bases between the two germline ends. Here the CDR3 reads CASSLVIGVGNTDTQYF. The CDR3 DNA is TGTGCCAGCAGCTTGGTGATCGGGGTGGGTAACACAGATACGCAGTATTTT.

This chain's CDR3 is CASSEDPGEGTQETQYF. The CDR3 region has the DNA TGTGCCAGCAGTGAAGACCCAGGGGAGGGAACCCAAGAGACCCAGTACTTC. This chain links TRBV6-1 with TRBJ2-5; D perhaps matches TRBD2 (7 bases). This CDR3 has 17 amino acids. Trimming cost V 1 base and J 1 base, with 16 bases left between them. Per germline, CDR1 MNHNS and CDR2 SASEGT.

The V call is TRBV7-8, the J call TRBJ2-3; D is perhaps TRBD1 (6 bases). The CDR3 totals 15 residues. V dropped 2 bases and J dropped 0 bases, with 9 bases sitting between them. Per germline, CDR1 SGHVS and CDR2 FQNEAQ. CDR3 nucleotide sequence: TGTGCCAGCAGCTTACCCGACAGGAGCACAGATACGCAGTATTTT. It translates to CASSLPDRSTDTQYF.

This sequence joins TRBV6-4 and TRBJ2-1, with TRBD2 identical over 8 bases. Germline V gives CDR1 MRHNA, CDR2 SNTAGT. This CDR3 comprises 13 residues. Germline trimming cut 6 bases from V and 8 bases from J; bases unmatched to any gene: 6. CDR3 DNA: TGTGCCAGCAGCGGGGGGGCCGAAGATGAGCAGTTCTTC. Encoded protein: CASSGGAEDEQFF.

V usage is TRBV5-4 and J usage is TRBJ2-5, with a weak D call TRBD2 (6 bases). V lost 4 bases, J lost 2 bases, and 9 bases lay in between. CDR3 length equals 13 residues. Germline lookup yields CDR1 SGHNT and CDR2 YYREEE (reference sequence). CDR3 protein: CASSQGLQETQYF. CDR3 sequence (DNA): TGTGCCAGCAGCCAGGGACTTCAAGAGACCCAGTACTTC. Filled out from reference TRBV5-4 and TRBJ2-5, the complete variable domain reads ETGVTQSPTHLIKTRGQQVTLRCSSQSGHNTVSWYQQALGQGPQFIFQYYREEENGRGNFPPRFSGLQFPNYSSELNVNALELDDSALYLCASSQGLQETQYFGPGTRLLVL.

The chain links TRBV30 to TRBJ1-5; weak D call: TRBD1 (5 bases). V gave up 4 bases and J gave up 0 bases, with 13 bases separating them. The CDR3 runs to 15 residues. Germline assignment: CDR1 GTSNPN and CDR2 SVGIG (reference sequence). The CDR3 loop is CAWNRRDYSNQPQHF. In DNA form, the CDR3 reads TGTGCCTGGAACCGCCGGGACTATAGCAATCAGCCCCAGCATTTT.

For the CDR3, the DNA is TGTGCCAGCAGCTCGCCCGGACAGCACACAGATACGCAGTATTTT. Translating gives CASSSPGQHTDTQYF. The rearrangement joins TRBV13 to TRBJ2-3, with D possibly matching TRBD1 (6 bases). V was cut by 4 bases and J by 2 bases, with 13 bases left in between. Germline V gene data show CDR1 as PRHDT and CDR2 as FYEKMQ (reference sequence). The CDR3 extends over 15 amino acids.

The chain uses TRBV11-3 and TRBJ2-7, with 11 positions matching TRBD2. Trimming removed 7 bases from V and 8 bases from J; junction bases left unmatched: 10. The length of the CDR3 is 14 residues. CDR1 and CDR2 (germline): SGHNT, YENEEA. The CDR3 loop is CASNSGTSGPKQYF. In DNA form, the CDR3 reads TGTGCCAGCAACTCCGGGACTAGCGGCCCAAAGCAGTACTTC.

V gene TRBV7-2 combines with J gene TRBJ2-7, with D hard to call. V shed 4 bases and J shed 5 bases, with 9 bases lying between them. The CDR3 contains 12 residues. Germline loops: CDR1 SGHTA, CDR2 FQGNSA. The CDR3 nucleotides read TGTGCCAGCAGCTCGGGCCCTCACGAGCAGTACTTC. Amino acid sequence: CASSSGPHEQYF. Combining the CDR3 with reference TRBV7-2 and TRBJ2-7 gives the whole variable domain GAGVSQSPSNKVTEKGKDVELRCDPISGHTALYWYRQSLGQGLEFLIYFQGNSAPDKSGLPSDRFSAERTGGSVSTLTIQRTQQEDSAVYLCASSSGPHEQYFGPGTRLTVT.

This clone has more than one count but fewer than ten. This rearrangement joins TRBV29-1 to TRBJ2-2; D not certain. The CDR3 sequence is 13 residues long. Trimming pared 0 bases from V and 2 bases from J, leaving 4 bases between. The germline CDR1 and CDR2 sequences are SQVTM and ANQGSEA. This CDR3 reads CSVEDFNTGELFF. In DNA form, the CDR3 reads TGCAGCGTTGAAGATTTTAACACCGGGGAGCTGTTTTTT.

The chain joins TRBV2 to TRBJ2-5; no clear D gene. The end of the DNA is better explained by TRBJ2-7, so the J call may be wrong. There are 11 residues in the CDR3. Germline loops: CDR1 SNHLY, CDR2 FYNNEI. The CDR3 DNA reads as TGTGCCAGCAGTGGTGTTTACGAGCAGTACTTC. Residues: CASSGVYEQYF.

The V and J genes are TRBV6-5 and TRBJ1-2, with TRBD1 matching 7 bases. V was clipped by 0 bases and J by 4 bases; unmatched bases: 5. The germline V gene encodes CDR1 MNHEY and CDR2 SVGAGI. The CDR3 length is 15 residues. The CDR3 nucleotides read TGTGCCAGCAGTTACTCGGGGACAGAAACCTATGGCTACACCTTC. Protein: CASSYSGTETYGYTF.

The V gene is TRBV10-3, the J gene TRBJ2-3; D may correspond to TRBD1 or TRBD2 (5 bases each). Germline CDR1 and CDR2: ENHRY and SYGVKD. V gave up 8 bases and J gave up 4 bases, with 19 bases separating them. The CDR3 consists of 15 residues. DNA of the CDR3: TGTGCCATCGGGCTCCGGGATCGGGGCGCAGATACGCAGTATTTT. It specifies CAIGLRDRGADTQYF.

The DNA of the CDR3 is TGTGCCAGTAGTATTCCCAGGGAGGGTTTAGAGACCCAGTACTTC. Amino acids: CASSIPREGLETQYF. The genes are TRBV19 and TRBJ2-5; 7 nucleotides line up with TRBD2. J was trimmed by 4 bases and V by 3 bases; bases with no gene match: 8. Germline values: CDR1 LNHDA, CDR2 SQIVND (reference sequence). CDR3 length: 15 amino acids.

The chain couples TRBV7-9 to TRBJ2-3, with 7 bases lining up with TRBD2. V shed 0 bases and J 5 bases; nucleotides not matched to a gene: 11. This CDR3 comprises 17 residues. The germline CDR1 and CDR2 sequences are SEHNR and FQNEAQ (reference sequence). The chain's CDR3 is CASSLATAGSRQDTQYF. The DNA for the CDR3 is TGTGCCAGCAGCTTAGCGACAGCGGGATCAAGACAAGATACGCAGTATTTT.

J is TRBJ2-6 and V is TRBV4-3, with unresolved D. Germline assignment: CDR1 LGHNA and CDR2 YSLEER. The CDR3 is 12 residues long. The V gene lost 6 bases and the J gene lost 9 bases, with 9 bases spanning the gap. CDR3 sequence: CASSDPRNVLTF. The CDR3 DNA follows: TGCGCCAGCAGTGACCCACGCAACGTCCTGACTTTC.

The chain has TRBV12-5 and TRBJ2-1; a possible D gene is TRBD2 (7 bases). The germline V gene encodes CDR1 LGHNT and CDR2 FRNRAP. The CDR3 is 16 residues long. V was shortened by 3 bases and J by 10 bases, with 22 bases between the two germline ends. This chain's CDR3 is CASGFHRGAQGGEQFF. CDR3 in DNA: TGTGCTAGTGGTTTCCATCGGGGGGCGCAGGGAGGGGAGCAGTTCTTC.

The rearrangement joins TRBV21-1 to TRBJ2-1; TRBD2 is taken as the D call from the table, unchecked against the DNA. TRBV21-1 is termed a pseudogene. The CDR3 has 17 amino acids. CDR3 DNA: TGTGCCAGCAGCAAAGGGGGACTAGCGGGAGGGTTCAATGAGCAGTTCTTC. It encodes CASSKGGLAGGFNEQFF.

The CDR3 here is CASSSSGLLQETQYF. DNA for the CDR3: TGTGCCAGCAGCTCCTCAGGGCTACTACAAGAGACCCAGTACTTC. This chain links TRBV7-9 with TRBJ2-5; weak D call: TRBD1 (5 bases). CDR3 length: 15 amino acids. Germline V lookup: CDR1 SEHNR, CDR2 FQNEAQ (reference sequence). The V gene lost 4 bases and the J gene lost 2 bases, with 14 bases spanning the gap.

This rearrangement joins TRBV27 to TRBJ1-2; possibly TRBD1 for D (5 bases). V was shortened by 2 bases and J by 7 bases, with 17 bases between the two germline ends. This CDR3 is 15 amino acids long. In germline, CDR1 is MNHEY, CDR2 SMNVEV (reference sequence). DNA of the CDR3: TGTGCCAGCAGTTTAAACCCCGGGGGAGGGCTTGGCTACACCTTC. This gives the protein CASSLNPGGGLGYTF.

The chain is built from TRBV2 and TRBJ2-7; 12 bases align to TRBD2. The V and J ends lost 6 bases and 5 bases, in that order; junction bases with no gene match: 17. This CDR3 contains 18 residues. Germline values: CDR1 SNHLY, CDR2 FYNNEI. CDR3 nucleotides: TGTGCCAGCAGGCGGGAACTAGCGGGAGGCCCCGGTTTTGACGAGCAGTACTTC. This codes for CASRRELAGGPGFDEQYF.

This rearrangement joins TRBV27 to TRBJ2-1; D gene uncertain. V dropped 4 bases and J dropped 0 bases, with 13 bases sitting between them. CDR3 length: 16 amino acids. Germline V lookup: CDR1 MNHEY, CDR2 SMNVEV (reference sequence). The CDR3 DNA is TGTGCCAGCAGTTCTATGGACGGTGTCTCCTACAATGAGCAGTTCTTC. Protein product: CASSSMDGVSYNEQFF.

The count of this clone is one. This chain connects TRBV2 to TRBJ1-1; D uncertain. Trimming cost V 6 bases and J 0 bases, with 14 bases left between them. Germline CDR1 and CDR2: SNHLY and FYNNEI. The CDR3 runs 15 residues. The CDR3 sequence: CASRGWEEMNTEAFF. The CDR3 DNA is TGTGCCAGCAGAGGATGGGAAGAAATGAACACTGAAGCTTTCTTT.

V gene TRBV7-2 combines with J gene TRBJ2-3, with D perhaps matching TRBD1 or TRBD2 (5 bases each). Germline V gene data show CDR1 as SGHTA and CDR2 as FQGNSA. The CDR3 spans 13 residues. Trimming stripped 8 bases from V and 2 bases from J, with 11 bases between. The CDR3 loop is CASALGATDTQYF. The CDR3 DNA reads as TGTGCCAGCGCCCTCGGGGCCACAGATACGCAGTATTTT.

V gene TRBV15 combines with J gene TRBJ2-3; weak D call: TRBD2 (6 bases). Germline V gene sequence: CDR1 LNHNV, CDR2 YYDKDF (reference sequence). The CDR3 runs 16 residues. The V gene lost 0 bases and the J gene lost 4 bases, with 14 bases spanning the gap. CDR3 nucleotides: TGTGCCACCAGCAGAGACCCGGGGGATCATTCAGATACGCAGTATTTT. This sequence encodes CATSRDPGDHSDTQYF.

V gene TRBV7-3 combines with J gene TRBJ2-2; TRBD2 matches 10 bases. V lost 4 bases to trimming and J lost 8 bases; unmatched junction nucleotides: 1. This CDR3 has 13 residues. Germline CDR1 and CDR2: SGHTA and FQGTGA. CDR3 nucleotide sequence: TGTGCCAGCAGCTCGACTAGCGGGGGGGAGCTGTTTTTT. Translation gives CASSSTSGGELFF.

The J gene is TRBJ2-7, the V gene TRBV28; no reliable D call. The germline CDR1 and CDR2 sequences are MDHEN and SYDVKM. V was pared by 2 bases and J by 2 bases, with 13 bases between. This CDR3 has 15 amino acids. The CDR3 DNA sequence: TGTGCCAGCAGTTTAAGGTTGGATTCCCCCTACGAGCAGTACTTC. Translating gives CASSLRLDSPYEQYF.

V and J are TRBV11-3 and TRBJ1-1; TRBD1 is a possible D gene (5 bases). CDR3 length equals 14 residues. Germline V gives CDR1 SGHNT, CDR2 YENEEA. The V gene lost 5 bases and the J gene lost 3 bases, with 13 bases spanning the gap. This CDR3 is CASSQQAGDTEAFF. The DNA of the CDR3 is TGTGCCAGCAGCCAGCAGGCGGGGGACACTGAAGCTTTCTTT.

Written as DNA, the CDR3 is TGTGCCAGCAGTGAAGGGACTAGCGGGTCGGGAGAGACCCAGTACTTC. Protein product: CASSEGTSGSGETQYF. This chain links TRBV2 with TRBJ2-5, with 11 bases lining up with TRBD2. Germline loops: CDR1 SNHLY, CDR2 FYNNEI. The junction had 5 bases not matched to a gene; V was cut back by 1 base and J by 4 bases. The CDR3 extends over 16 amino acids.

CDR3 bases: TGTGCCAGCAGTTCGGGGACAGGGAACACCTACGAGCAGTACTTC. Translation: CASSSGTGNTYEQYF. V and J are TRBV28 and TRBJ2-7, with 9 nucleotides matching TRBD1. Germline CDR1 is MDHEN and CDR2 is SYDVKM. This CDR3 is built from 15 residues. The ends lost 4 bases at V and 2 bases at J; junction bases unmatched: 6.